This is a list of T cell receptor beta chains from one sample in a study of post-analysis software for immune sequencing data. A single record per CDR3 protein comes from TCRdb applying MiXCR to the PCR reads. This sample has some 800,000 distinct CDR3 sequences, with around 45% found just once. The sequenced sample consisted of blood. The receptors originated from a girl between 10 and 17 years old with multiple sclerosis. CDR3s include the opening cysteine and the closing phenylalanine or tryptophan. D genes are given only for firm matches. Clone sizes are given selectively: once, few, many, or a class where the clone is expanded.

j_call: TRBJ1-5
clone_size: .
v_call: TRBV20-1
cdr3_length: 13
d_call: TRBD1
cdr3_nt: TGCAGTGCGGCGACAGGGGCCAGTCAGCCCCAGCATTTT
cdr3_aa: CSAATGASQPQHF

j_call: TRBJ2-7
clone_size: few
v_call: TRBV6-1
cdr3_length: 18
d_call: TRBD1
cdr3_nt: TGTGCCAGCAGTCCCAGGGGGATAGCGCTTTCTCTTCTCTACGAGCAGTACTTC
cdr3_aa: CASSPRGIALSLLYEQYF

j_call: TRBJ1-2
clone_size: .
v_call: TRBV27
cdr3_length: 15
d_call: TRBD1
cdr3_nt: TGTGCCAGCAGTTTATCCGCAGGGGGCGCGTATGGCTACACCTTC
cdr3_aa: CASSLSAGGAYGYTF

j_call: TRBJ2-1
clone_size: few
v_call: TRBV13
cdr3_length: 17
d_call: TRBD2
cdr3_nt: TGTGCCAGCAGCTTCCCTCCCCTGTCGGGAGGGGACAATGAGCAGTTCTTC
cdr3_aa: CASSFPPLSGGDNEQFF

j_call: TRBJ2-7
clone_size: .
v_call: TRBV7-8
cdr3_length: 18
d_call: TRBD2
cdr3_nt: TGTGCCGGCAGCGGCGGGACTAGCGCGGGAGATGGTTTCTACGAGCAGTACTTC
cdr3_aa: CAGSGGTSAGDGFYEQYF

j_call: TRBJ2-1
clone_size: few
v_call: TRBV11-3
cdr3_length: 12
d_call: .
cdr3_nt: TGTGCCAGCAGTCTTAGGGGGGAAAAACAGTTCTTC
cdr3_aa: CASSLRGEKQFF

j_call: TRBJ2-1
clone_size: .
v_call: TRBV7-2
cdr3_length: 15
d_call: .
cdr3_nt: TGTGCCAGCAGCTTTGGAGGCAGGCCGAGGGATGAGCAGTTCTTC
cdr3_aa: CASSFGGRPRDEQFF

j_call: TRBJ2-3
clone_size: .
v_call: TRBV24-1
cdr3_length: 15
d_call: .
cdr3_nt: TGTGCCACCAGTGATTTTGGTGCTAGCACAGATACGCAGTATTTT
cdr3_aa: CATSDFGASTDTQYF

j_call: TRBJ1-5
clone_size: few
v_call: TRBV20-1
cdr3_length: 13
d_call: .
cdr3_nt: TGCAGTGCAACGCAGCAGATCAATCAGCCCCAGCATTTT
cdr3_aa: CSATQQINQPQHF

j_call: TRBJ2-7
clone_size: .
v_call: TRBV20-1
cdr3_length: 15
d_call: TRBD2
cdr3_nt: TGCAGTGCTAGTCCGACTAGCGGGAGCCCCTACGAGCAGTACTTC
cdr3_aa: CSASPTSGSPYEQYF

j_call: TRBJ2-4
clone_size: .
v_call: TRBV25-1
cdr3_length: 12
d_call: .
cdr3_nt: TGTGCCAGCAGCCAGACAGCAAGGGAGCAGTACTTC
cdr3_aa: CASSQTAREQYF

j_call: TRBJ2-3
clone_size: .
v_call: TRBV7-8
cdr3_length: 12
d_call: .
cdr3_nt: TGTGCCAGCAGCAAACTAGATTGGACGCAGTATTTT
cdr3_aa: CASSKLDWTQYF

j_call: TRBJ2-7
clone_size: few
v_call: TRBV13
cdr3_length: 14
d_call: TRBD1
cdr3_nt: TGTGCCAGCAGCACCGGGACAGGGACTTACGAGCAGTACTTC
cdr3_aa: CASSTGTGTYEQYF

j_call: TRBJ1-5
clone_size: few
v_call: TRBV25-1
cdr3_length: 14
d_call: .
cdr3_nt: TGTGCCAGCAGTTGGTCTGGGAGCAATCAGCCCCAGCATTTT
cdr3_aa: CASSWSGSNQPQHF

j_call: TRBJ2-3
clone_size: .
v_call: TRBV6-2/TRBV6-3
cdr3_length: 15
d_call: .
cdr3_nt: TGTGCCAGCAGTTACTCAAGGCAGGACCAGCATACGCAGTATTTT
cdr3_aa: CASSYSRQDQHTQYF

j_call: TRBJ2-5
clone_size: once
v_call: TRBV5-1
cdr3_length: 15
d_call: TRBD2
cdr3_nt: TGCGCCAGCAGCTCCGGGACTAGCGATCAAGAGACCCAGTACTTC
cdr3_aa: CASSSGTSDQETQYF

j_call: TRBJ1-2
clone_size: .
v_call: TRBV4-2
cdr3_length: 18
d_call: .
cdr3_nt: TGTGCCAGCAGCCAAGATTTAGGGCGGGCGGACCCCAACTATGGCTACACCTTC
cdr3_aa: CASSQDLGRADPNYGYTF

j_call: TRBJ2-3
clone_size: .
v_call: TRBV6-5
cdr3_length: 12
d_call: .
cdr3_nt: TGTGCCAGCGGGCGGGGCACAGATACGCAGTATTTT
cdr3_aa: CASGRGTDTQYF

j_call: TRBJ2-1
clone_size: .
v_call: TRBV4-1
cdr3_length: 14
d_call: TRBD1
cdr3_nt: TGCGCCAGCAGCCAAGAAGGACAGGGATATGAGCAGTTCTTC
cdr3_aa: CASSQEGQGYEQFF

j_call: TRBJ1-2
clone_size: .
v_call: TRBV6-6
cdr3_length: 16
d_call: TRBD1
cdr3_nt: TGTGCCAGCAGTAACACCCGGGACAGGGGGTTCTATGGCTACACCTTC
cdr3_aa: CASSNTRDRGFYGYTF

j_call: TRBJ1-6
clone_size: .
v_call: TRBV4-3
cdr3_length: 14
d_call: .
cdr3_nt: TGCGCCAGCAGCCTGTCGGCCCAGGGTTCACCCCTCCACTTT
cdr3_aa: CASSLSAQGSPLHF

j_call: TRBJ1-4
clone_size: .
v_call: TRBV18
cdr3_length: 16
d_call: TRBD1
cdr3_nt: TGTGCCAGCTCACAGCCGGACAGGGGGGCTAATGAAAAACTGTTTTTT
cdr3_aa: CASSQPDRGANEKLFF

j_call: TRBJ1-1
clone_size: .
v_call: TRBV6-1
cdr3_length: 14
d_call: TRBD1
cdr3_nt: TGTGCCAGCCGGGAAGGGGACAGAATTTCTGAAGCTTTCTTT
cdr3_aa: CASREGDRISEAFF

j_call: TRBJ2-3
clone_size: .
v_call: TRBV7-8
cdr3_length: 16
d_call: TRBD2
cdr3_nt: TGTGCCAGCAGCTTGATAGCGGGTCTAAGCACAGATACGCAGTATTTT
cdr3_aa: CASSLIAGLSTDTQYF

j_call: TRBJ2-1
clone_size: .
v_call: TRBV9
cdr3_length: 16
d_call: .
cdr3_nt: TGTGCCAGCAGCGCACGGTTGACACAAACCTACAATGAGCAGTTCTTC
cdr3_aa: CASSARLTQTYNEQFF

j_call: TRBJ2-1
clone_size: .
v_call: TRBV9
cdr3_length: 15
d_call: .
cdr3_nt: TGTGCCAGCAGCGTAGCAGCTTCCCTCACCAATGAGCAGTTCTTC
cdr3_aa: CASSVAASLTNEQFF

j_call: TRBJ2-1
clone_size: .
v_call: TRBV7-3
cdr3_length: 14
d_call: .
cdr3_nt: TGTGCCAGCAGCCTCATCGGGCCTTTCAATGAGCAGTTCTTC
cdr3_aa: CASSLIGPFNEQFF

j_call: TRBJ2-5
clone_size: few
v_call: TRBV20-1
cdr3_length: 17
d_call: TRBD2
cdr3_nt: TGCAGTGCTAGAGACCACTACCCTAGCGGGGGACAAGAGACCCAGTACTTC
cdr3_aa: CSARDHYPSGGQETQYF

j_call: TRBJ2-5
clone_size: few
v_call: TRBV6-5
cdr3_length: 13
d_call: .
cdr3_nt: TGTGCCAGCAGCACGACAGGACGGGAGACCCAGTACTTC
cdr3_aa: CASSTTGRETQYF

j_call: TRBJ2-5
clone_size: few
v_call: TRBV29-1
cdr3_length: 13
d_call: TRBD2
cdr3_nt: TGCAGCGTCCCTAGCGGGAGCAGAGAGACCCAGTACTTC
cdr3_aa: CSVPSGSRETQYF

j_call: TRBJ2-5
clone_size: .
v_call: TRBV9
cdr3_length: 14
d_call: .
cdr3_nt: TGTGCCAGCAGCCAACAGGGATTCCAAGAGACCCAGTACTTC
cdr3_aa: CASSQQGFQETQYF

j_call: TRBJ2-7
clone_size: .
v_call: TRBV27
cdr3_length: 13
d_call: TRBD2
cdr3_nt: TGTGCCGGCAGCAGCGGGAACTCCTACGAGCAGTACTTC
cdr3_aa: CAGSSGNSYEQYF

j_call: TRBJ1-2
clone_size: .
v_call: TRBV11-2
cdr3_length: 16
d_call: TRBD1
cdr3_nt: TGTGCCAGCAGCTTCCGGGACAGGGGGCTAGACCATGGCTACACCTTC
cdr3_aa: CASSFRDRGLDHGYTF

j_call: TRBJ2-5
clone_size: .
v_call: TRBV4-1
cdr3_length: 14
d_call: .
cdr3_nt: TGCGCCAGCAGCCAAGGAGGAGAGGCGGAGACCCAGTACTTC
cdr3_aa: CASSQGGEAETQYF

j_call: TRBJ2-3
clone_size: .
v_call: TRBV29-1
cdr3_length: 14
d_call: .
cdr3_nt: TGCAGCGTTGATTCAGGGGTGCTCGCAGATACGCAGTATTTT
cdr3_aa: CSVDSGVLADTQYF

j_call: TRBJ2-7
clone_size: .
v_call: TRBV20-1
cdr3_length: 14
d_call: .
cdr3_nt: TGCAGTGCGCAATGGGACGTCGGCTACTACGAGCAGTACTTC
cdr3_aa: CSAQWDVGYYEQYF

j_call: TRBJ1-5
clone_size: few
v_call: TRBV20-1
cdr3_length: 14
d_call: TRBD1
cdr3_nt: TGCAGTGCCGTACCCGGGACAGCCAATCAGCCCCAGCATTTT
cdr3_aa: CSAVPGTANQPQHF

j_call: TRBJ1-1
clone_size: few
v_call: TRBV6-5
cdr3_length: 12
d_call: .
cdr3_nt: TGTGCCAGCAGTTACGGGAGGAATGAAGCTTTCTTT
cdr3_aa: CASSYGRNEAFF

j_call: TRBJ2-7
clone_size: .
v_call: TRBV15
cdr3_length: 15
d_call: TRBD1
cdr3_nt: TGTGCCACCAGCGGGGGGGGACAGGGGTTCTACGAGCAGTACTTC
cdr3_aa: CATSGGGQGFYEQYF

j_call: TRBJ2-1
clone_size: few
v_call: TRBV29-1
cdr3_length: 17
d_call: .
cdr3_nt: TGCAGCGTTGAAGGGCCCCCGGACTTGCCCCGCGTGGATGAGCAGTTCTTC
cdr3_aa: CSVEGPPDLPRVDEQFF

j_call: TRBJ2-5
clone_size: .
v_call: TRBV6-1
cdr3_length: 11
d_call: .
cdr3_nt: TGTGCCAGCACTCTTAAAGAGACCCAGTACTTC
cdr3_aa: CASTLKETQYF